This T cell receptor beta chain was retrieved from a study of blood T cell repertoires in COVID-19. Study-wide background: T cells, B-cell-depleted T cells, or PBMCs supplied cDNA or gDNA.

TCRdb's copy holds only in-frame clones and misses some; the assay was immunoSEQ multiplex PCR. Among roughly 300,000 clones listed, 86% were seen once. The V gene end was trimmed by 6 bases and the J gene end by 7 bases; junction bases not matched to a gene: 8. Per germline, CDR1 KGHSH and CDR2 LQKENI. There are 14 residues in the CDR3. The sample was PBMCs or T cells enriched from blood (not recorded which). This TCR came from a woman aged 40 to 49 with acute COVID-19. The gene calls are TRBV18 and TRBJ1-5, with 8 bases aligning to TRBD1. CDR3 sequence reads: CASSVDRVNQPQHF. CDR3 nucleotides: TGTGCCAGCTCGGTGGACAGGGTAAACCAGCCCCAGCATTTT.